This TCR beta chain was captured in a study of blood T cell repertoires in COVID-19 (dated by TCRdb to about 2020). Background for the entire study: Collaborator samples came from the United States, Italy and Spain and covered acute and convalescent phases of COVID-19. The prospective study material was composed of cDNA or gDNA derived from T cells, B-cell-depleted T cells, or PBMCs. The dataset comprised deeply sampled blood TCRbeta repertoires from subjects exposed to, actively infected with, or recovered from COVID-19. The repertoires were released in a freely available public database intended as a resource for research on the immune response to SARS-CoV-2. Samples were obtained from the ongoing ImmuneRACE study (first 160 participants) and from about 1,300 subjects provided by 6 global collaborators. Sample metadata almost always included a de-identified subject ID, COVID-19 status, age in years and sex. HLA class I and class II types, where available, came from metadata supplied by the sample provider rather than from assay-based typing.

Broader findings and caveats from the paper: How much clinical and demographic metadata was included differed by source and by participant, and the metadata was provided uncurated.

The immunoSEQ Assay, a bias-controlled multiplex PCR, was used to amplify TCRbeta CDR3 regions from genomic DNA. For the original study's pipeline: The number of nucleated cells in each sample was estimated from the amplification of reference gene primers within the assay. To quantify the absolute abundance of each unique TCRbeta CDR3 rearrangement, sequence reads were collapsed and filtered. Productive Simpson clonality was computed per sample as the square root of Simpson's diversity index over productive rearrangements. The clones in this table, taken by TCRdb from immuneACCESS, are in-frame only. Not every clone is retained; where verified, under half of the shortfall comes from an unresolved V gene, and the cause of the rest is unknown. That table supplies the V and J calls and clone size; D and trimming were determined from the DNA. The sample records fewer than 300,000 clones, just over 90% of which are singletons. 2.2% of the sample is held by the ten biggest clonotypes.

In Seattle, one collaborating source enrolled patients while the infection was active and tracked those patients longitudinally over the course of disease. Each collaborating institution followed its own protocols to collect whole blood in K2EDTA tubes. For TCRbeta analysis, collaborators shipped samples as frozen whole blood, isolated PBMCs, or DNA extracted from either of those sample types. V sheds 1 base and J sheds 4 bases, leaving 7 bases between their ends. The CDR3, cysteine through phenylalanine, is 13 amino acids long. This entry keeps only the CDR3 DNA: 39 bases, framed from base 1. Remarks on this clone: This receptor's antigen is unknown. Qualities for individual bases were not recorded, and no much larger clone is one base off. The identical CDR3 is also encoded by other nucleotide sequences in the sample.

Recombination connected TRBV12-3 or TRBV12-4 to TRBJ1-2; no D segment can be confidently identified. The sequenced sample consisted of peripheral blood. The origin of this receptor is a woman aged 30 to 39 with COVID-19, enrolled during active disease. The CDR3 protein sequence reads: CASSLGRGYGYTF. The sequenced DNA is TGTGCCAGCAGTTTAGGACGCGGCTATGGCTACACCTTC.